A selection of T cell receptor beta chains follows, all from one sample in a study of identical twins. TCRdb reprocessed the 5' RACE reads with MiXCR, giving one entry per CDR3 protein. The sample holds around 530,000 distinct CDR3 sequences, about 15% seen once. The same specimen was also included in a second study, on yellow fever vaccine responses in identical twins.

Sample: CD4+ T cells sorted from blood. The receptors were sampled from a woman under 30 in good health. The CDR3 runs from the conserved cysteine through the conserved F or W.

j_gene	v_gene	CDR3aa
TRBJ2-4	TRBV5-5	CASSLTGAGNIQYF
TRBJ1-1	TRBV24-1	CATRKTVNTEAFF
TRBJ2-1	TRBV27	CASSTGQGHNEQFF
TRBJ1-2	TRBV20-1	CSGTGGYGYTF
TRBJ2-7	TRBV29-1	CSVVRGINYEQYF
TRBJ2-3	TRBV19	CASSRLTTGSSTDTQYF
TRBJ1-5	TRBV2	CASSDSGTGVNQPQHF
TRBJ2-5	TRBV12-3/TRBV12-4	CASSLDGTLQYF
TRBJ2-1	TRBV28	CASSPDGVGEQFF
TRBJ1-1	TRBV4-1	CASSQDRAALMNTEAFF
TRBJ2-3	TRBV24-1	CATSDQTSGSDTQYF
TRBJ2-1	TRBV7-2	CASKPFRGNDEQFF
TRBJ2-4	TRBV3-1	CASSPPTGGLAKNIQYF
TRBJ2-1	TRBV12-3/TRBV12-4	CASSDSFSYNEQFF
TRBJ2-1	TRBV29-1	CSVEGQISYNEQFF
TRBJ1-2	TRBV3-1	CASSQTTGSYGYTF
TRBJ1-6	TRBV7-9	CASSADRGTNSPLHF
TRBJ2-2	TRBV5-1	CASSQQTGGTGELFF
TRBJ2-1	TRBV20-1	CSARWGPEQFF
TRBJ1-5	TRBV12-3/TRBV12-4	CASTVGLSNQPQHF
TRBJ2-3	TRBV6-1	CASSARGWGTDTQYF
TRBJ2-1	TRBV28	CASSLSSGGIYNEQFF
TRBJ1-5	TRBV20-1	CSASTPGSNLVAGPQHF
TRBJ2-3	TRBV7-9	CASSLETGEVVNF
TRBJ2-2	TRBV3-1	CASSRRDTYANTGELFF
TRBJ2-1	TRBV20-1	CSATTAAYNEQFF
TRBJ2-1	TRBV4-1	CASSQTTGTGPGEQFF
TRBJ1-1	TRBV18	CASSPPKGTNTEAFF
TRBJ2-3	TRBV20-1	CSASHWDRGPDTQYF
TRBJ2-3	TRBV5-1	CASSPDYTQYF
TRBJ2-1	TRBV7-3	CASSLMGFDEQFF
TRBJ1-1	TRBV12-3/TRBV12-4	CASSLQGNTEAFF
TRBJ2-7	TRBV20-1	CSARSPSGRDYEQYF
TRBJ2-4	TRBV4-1	CASSQGLLAKNIQYF
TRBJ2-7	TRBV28	CASSFTAGTGRDEQYF
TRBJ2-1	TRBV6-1	CASSTRTGSFYNEQFF
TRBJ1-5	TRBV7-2	CASSLFREGSNQPQHF
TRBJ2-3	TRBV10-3	CAISGGLADTDTQYF
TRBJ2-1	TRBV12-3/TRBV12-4	CASNPTSSGGVREQFF
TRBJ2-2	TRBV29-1	CSGLLTGELFF
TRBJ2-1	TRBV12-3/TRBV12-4	CASSPGRVTGEQFF
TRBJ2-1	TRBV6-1	CASGGGSSSYNEQFF
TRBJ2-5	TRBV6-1	CASSPLARGETQYF
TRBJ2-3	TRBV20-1	CSASREAGGLTDTQYF
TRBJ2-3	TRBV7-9	CASSLVLIGGEPDTQYF
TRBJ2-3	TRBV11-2	CASSLRTTGWGGSTDTQYF
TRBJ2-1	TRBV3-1	CASSQEGKNEQFF
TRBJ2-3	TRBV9	CASSSRGWEFTDTQYF
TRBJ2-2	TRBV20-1	CSARTVSTGELFF
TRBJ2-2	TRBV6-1	CAIYRDRGNTGELFF
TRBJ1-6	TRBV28	CASSPAGQGNSPLHF
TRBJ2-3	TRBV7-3	CASSLTGTRSTDTQYF
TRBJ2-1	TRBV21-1	CASSKGGIWSDEQFF
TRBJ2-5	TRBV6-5	CASSYLQGLAGETQYF
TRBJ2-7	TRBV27	CATARAVDYEQYF
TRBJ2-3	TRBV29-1	CSVGGRLRPDTQYF
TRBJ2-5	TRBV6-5	CASKSPGETQYF
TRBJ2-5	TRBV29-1	CSVDRGNQETQYF
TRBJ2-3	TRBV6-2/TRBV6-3	CASSYSGLAGPDTQYF